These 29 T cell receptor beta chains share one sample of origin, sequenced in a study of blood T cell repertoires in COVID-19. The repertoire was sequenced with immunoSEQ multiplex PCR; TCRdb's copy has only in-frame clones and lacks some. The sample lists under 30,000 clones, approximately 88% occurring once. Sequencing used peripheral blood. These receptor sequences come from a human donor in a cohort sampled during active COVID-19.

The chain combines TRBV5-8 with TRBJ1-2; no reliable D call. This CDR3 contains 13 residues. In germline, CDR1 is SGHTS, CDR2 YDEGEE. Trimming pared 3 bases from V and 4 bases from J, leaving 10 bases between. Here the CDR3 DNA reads TGTGCCAGCAGCTCCGGACTGACCTATGGCTACACCTTC. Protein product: CASSSGLTYGYTF.

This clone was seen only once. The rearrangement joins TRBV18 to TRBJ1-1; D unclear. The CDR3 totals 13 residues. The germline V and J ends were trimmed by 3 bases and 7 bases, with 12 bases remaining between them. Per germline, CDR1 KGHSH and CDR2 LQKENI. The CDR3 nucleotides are TGTGCCAGCTCACCCGAGAATTCCGGTGAAGCTTTCTTT. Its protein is CASSPENSGEAFF.

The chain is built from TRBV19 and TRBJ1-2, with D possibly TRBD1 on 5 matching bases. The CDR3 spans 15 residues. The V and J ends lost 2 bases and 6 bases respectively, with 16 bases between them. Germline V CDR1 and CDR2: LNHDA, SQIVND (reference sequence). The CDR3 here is CASSIFGPGVDGYTF. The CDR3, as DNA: TGTGCCAGTAGTATATTCGGACCGGGGGTGGATGGCTACACCTTC.

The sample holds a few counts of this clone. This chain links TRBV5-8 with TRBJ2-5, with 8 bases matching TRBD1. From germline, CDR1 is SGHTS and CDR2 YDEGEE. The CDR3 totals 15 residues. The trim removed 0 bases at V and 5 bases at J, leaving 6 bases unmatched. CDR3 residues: CASSLEGRQGETQYF. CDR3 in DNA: TGTGCCAGCAGCTTGGAGGGAAGACAGGGGGAGACCCAGTACTTC. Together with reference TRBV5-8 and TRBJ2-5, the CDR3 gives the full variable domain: EAGVTQSPTHLIKTRGQQATLRCSPISGHTSVYWYQQALGLGLQFLLWYDEGEERNRGNFPPRFSGRQFPNYSSELNVNALELEDSALYLCASSLEGRQGETQYFGPGTRLLVL.

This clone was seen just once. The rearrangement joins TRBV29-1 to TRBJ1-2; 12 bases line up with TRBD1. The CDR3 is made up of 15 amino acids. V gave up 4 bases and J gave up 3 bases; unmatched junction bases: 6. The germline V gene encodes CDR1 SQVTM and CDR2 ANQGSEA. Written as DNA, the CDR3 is TGCAGCGTTGTACCGGGACAGGGGGCAGACTATGGCTACACCTTC. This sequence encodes CSVVPGQGADYGYTF. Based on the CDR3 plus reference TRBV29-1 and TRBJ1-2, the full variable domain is SAVISQKPSRDICQRGTSLTIQCQVDSQVTMMFWYRQQPGQSLTLIATANQGSEATYESGFVIDKFPISRPNLTFSTLTVSNMSPEDSSIYLCSVVPGQGADYGYTFGSGTRLTVV.

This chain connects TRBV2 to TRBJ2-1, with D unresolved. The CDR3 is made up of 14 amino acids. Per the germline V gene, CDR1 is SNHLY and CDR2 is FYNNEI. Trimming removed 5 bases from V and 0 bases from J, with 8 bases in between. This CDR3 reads CASSIRVSYNEQFF. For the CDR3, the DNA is TGTGCCAGCAGTATCCGGGTCTCCTACAATGAGCAGTTCTTC.

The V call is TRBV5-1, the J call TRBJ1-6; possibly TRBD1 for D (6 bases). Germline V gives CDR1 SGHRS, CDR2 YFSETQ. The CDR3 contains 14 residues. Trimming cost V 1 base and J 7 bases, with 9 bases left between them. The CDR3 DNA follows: TGCGCCAGCAGCTTGATGGGGGCCAATTCACCCCTCCACTTT. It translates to CASSLMGANSPLHF.

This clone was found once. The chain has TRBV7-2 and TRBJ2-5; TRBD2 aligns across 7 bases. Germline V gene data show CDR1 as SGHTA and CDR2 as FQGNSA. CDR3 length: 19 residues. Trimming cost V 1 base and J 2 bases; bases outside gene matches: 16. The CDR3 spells CASSLDRPLVSGAQETQYF. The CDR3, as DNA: TGTGCCAGCAGCTTAGATCGCCCCCTGGTGAGCGGGGCACAAGAGACCCAGTACTTC.

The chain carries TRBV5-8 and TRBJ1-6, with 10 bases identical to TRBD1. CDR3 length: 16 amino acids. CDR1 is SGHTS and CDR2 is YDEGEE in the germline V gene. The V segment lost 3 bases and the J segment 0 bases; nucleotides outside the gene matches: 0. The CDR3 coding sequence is TGTGCCAGCAGCTGGACAGGGGGCTCCTATAATTCACCCCTCCACTTT. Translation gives CASSWTGGSYNSPLHF. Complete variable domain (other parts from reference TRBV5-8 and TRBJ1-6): EAGVTQSPTHLIKTRGQQATLRCSPISGHTSVYWYQQALGLGLQFLLWYDEGEERNRGNFPPRFSGRQFPNYSSELNVNALELEDSALYLCASSWTGGSYNSPLHFGNGTRLTVT.

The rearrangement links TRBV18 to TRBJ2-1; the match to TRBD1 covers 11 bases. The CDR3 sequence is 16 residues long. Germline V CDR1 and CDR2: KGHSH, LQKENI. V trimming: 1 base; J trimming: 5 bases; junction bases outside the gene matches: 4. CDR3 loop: CASSPRGTGGNNEQFF. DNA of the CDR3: TGTGCCAGCTCACCACGAGGGACAGGGGGGAACAATGAGCAGTTCTTC.

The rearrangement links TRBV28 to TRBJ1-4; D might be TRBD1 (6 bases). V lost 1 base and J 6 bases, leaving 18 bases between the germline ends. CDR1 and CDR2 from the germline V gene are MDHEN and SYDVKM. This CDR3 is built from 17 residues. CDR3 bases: TGTGCCAGCAGTTTATCCGGGACAAGGGGGATCGATGAAAAACTGTTTTTT. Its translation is CASSLSGTRGIDEKLFF.

The CDR3 DNA reads TGTGCCAGCGGTGTAGGGGGCACAGATACGCAGTATTTT. Amino acids: CASGVGGTDTQYF. The rearrangement links TRBV7-2 to TRBJ2-3; a possible D gene is TRBD1 (5 bases). The CDR3 is 13 amino acids. The germline V gene encodes CDR1 SGHTA and CDR2 FQGNSA. The V end lost 8 bases, the J end lost 1 base, and 10 bases lay between the germline ends.

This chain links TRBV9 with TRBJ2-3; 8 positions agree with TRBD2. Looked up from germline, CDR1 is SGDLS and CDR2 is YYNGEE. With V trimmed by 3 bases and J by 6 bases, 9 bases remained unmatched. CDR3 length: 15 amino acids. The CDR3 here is CASSASAGGRDTQYF. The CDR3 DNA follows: TGTGCCAGCAGCGCCTCTGCGGGGGGCAGGGATACGCAGTATTTT.

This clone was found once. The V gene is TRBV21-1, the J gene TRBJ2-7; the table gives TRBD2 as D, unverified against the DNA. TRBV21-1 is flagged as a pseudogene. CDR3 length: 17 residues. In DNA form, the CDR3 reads TGTGCCAGCAGCAAAGCCGGGTCGTGGGGGGGCAACTACGAGCAGTACTTC. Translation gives CASSKAGSWGGNYEQYF.

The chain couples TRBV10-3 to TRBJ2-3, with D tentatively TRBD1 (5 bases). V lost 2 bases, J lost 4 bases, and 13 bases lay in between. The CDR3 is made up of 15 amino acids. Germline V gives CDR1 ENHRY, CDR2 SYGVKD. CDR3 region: CAISEPETEADTQYF. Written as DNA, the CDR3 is TGTGCCATCAGTGAGCCGGAGACAGAGGCAGATACGCAGTATTTT.

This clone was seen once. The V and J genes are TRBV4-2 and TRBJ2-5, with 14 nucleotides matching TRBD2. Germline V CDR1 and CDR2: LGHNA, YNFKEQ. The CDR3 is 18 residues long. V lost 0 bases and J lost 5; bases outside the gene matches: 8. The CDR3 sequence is CASSQETSGGATVETQYF. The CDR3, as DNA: TGTGCCAGCAGCCAAGAGACTAGCGGGGGGGCTACGGTGGAGACCCAGTACTTC.

The CDR3 reads CASSIHTGQGGEQFF. In nucleotides, the CDR3 is TGTGCCAGCAGCATCCACACTGGACAGGGGGGAGAGCAGTTCTTC. The V gene is TRBV7-2, the J gene TRBJ2-1; 10 bases line up with TRBD1. The junction had 11 bases not matched to a gene; V was cut back by 5 bases and J by 10 bases. Per the germline V gene, CDR1 is SGHTA and CDR2 is FQGNSA. CDR3 size: 15 residues.

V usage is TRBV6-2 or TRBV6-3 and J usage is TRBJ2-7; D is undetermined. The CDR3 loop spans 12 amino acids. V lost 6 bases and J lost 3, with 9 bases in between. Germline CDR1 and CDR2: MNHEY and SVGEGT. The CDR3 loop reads CASSSTGYEQYF. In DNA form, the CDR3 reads TGTGCCAGCAGCTCGACTGGCTACGAGCAGTACTTC.

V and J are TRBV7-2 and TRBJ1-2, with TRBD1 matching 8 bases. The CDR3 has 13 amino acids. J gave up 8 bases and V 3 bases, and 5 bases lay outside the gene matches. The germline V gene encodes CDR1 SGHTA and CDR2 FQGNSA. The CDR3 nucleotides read TGTGCCAGCAGCTTGGACAGGGCCGGCGGCTACACCTTC. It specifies CASSLDRAGGYTF.

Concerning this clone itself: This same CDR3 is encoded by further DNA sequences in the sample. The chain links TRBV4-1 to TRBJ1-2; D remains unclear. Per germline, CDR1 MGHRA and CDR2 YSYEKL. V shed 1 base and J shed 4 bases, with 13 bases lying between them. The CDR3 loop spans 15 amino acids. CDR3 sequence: CASSQGEGALYGYTF. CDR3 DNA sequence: TGCGCCAGCAGCCAAGGGGAGGGAGCCCTCTATGGCTACACCTTC.

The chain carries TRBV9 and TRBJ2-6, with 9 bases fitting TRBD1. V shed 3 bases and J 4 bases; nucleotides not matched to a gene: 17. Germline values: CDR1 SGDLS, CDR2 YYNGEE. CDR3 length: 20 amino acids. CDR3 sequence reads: CASSAPAGSGTGSGANVLTF. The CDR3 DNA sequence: TGTGCCAGCAGCGCCCCCGCCGGTTCCGGGACAGGGTCCGGGGCCAACGTCCTGACTTTC.

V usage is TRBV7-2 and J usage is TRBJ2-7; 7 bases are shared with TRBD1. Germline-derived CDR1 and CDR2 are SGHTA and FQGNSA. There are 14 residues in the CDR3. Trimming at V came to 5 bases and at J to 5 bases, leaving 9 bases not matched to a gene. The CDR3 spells CASSVGTVPNEQYF. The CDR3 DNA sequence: TGTGCCAGCAGCGTCGGGACAGTTCCCAACGAGCAGTACTTC.

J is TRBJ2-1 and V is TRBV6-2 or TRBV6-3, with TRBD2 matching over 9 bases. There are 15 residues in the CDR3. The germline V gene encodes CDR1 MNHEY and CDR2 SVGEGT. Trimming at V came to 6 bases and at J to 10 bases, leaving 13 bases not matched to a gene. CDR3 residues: CASSQGLVSGGEQFF. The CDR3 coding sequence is TGTGCCAGCAGCCAAGGATTGGTGAGCGGGGGGGAGCAGTTCTTC.

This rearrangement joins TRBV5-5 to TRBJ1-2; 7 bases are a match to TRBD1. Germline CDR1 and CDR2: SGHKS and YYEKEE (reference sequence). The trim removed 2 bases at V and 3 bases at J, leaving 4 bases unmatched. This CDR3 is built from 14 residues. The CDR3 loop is CASSLPGQHYGYTF. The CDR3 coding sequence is TGTGCCAGCAGCTTACCGGGACAGCACTATGGCTACACCTTC.

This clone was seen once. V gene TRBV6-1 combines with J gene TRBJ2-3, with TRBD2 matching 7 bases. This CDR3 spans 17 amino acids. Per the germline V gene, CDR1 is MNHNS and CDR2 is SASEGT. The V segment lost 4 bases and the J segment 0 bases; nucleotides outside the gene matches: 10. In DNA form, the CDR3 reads TGTGCCAGCAGTGGGGTGGGGCGGGGGTCTAGCACAGATACGCAGTATTTT. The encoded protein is CASSGVGRGSSTDTQYF.

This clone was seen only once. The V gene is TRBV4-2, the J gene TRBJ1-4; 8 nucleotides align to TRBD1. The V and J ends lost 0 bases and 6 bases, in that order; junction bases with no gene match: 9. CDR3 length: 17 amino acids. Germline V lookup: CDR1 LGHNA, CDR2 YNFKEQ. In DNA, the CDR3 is TGTGCCAGCAGCCAAGATCCAACAGGGGGGGGTGATGAAAAACTGTTTTTT. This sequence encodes CASSQDPTGGGDEKLFF.

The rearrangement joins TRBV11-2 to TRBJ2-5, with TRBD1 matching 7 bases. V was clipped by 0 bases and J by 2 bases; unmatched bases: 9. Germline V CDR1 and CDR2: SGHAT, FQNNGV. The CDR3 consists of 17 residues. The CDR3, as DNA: TGTGCCAGCAGCTTAGATATGGCCGGGACAGTACAAGAGACCCAGTACTTC. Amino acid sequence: CASSLDMAGTVQETQYF. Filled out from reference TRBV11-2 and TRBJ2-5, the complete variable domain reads EAGVAQSPRYKIIEKRQSVAFWCNPISGHATLYWYQQILGQGPKLLIQFQNNGVVDDSQLPKDRFSAERLKGVDSTLKIQPAKLEDSAVYLCASSLDMAGTVQETQYFGPGTRLLVL.

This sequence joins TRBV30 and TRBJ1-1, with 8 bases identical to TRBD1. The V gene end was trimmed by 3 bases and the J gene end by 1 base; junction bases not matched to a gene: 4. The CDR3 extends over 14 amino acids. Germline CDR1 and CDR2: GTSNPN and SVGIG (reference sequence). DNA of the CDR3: TGTGCCTGGAGCCGGACAGGGCGGAACACTGAAGCTTTCTTT. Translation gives CAWSRTGRNTEAFF.

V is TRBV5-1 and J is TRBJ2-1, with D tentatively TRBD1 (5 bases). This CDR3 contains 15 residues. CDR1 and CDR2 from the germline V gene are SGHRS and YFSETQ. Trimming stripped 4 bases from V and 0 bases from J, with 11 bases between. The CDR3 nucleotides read TGCGCCAGCAGCGTAGACAGAGACTCCTACAATGAGCAGTTCTTC. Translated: CASSVDRDSYNEQFF.